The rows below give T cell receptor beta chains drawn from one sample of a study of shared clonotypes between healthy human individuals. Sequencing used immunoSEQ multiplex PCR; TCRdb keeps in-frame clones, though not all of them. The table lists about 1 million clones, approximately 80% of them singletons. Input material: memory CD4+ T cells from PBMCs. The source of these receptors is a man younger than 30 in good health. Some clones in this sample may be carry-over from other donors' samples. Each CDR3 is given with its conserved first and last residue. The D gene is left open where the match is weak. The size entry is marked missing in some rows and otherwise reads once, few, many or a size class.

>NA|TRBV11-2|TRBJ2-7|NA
TGTGCCAGCAGCTTAATCGATTCGGACGAGCAGTACTTC
CASSLIDSDEQYF
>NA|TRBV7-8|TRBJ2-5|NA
TGTGCCAGCGGAGCAAATCAAGAGACCCAGTACTTC
CASGANQETQYF
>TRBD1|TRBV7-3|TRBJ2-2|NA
TGTGCCAGCAGCTTAACCGCCAGGGGGTATACCGGGGAGCTGTTTTTT
CASSLTARGYTGELFF
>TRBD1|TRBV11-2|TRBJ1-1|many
TGTGCCAGCAGCTACGCTTGGGGGAGATCGAGACAGGGGAACACTGAAGCTTTCTTT
CASSYAWGRSRQGNTEAFF
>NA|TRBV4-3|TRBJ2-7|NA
TGCGCCAGCAGCCGCGACAGATCCTACGAGCAGTACTTC
CASSRDRSYEQYF
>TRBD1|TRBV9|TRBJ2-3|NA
TGTGCCAGCAGCGTAGCTACGGGACAGTACACAGATACGCAGTATTTT
CASSVATGQYTDTQYF
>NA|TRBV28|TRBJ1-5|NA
TGTGCCAGCAGTTTTACGGGGGGGGAGTATCAGCCCCAGCATTTT
CASSFTGGEYQPQHF
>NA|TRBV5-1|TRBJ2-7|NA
TGCGCCAGCAGCTTGCTAGGGGTAGCCTACGAGCAGTACTTC
CASSLLGVAYEQYF
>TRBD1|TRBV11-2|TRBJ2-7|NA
TGTGCCAGCTCGGAACAGGGGCCTTTCAGCGAGCAGTACTTC
CASSEQGPFSEQYF
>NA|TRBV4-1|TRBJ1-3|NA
TGCGCCAGCAGCCGAGAAAACAGGGTTTCAGGAAACACCATATATTTT
CASSRENRVSGNTIYF
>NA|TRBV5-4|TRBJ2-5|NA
TGTGCCAGCAGCGACCCGGGACGGAAAGAGACCCAGTACTTC
CASSDPGRKETQYF
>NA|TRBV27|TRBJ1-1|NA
TGTGCCAGCAGTTTATCGGGGATTAGTGGAGCTTTCTTT
CASSLSGISGAFF
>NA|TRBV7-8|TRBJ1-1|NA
TGTGCCAGCAGCTTAAGTGTGTCGGCCACTGAAGCTTTCTTT
CASSLSVSATEAFF
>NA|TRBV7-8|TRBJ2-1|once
TGTGCCAGCAGCTACCCGGAGGGTGAGCAGTTCTTC
CASSYPEGEQFF
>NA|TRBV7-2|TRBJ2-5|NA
TGTGCCAGCAGCTTTAGGCCGGGAGAAGAGACCCAGTACTTC
CASSFRPGEETQYF
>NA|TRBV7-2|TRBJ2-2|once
TGTGCCAGCATCCTAGGGCTGGGAAACACCGGGGAGCTGTTTTTT
CASILGLGNTGELFF
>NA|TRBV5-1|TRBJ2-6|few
TGCGCCAGCAGCCCGGTAGGGGGGCTCAGCTCTGGGGCCAACGTCCTGACTTTC
CASSPVGGLSSGANVLTF
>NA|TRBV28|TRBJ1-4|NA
TGTGCCAGCAGAGCCACCGGGACCTTTAAGGAAAAACTGTTTTTT
CASRATGTFKEKLFF
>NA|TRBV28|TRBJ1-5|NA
TGTGCCGGGGGGAGCCAGCCCCAGCATTTT
CAGGSQPQHF
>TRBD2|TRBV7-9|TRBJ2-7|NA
TGTGCCAGCAAGGTCTTCCGGGGGGACGCAACTTCCTACGAGCAGTACTTC
CASKVFRGDATSYEQYF
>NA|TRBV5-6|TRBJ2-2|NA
TGTGCCAGCAGCTTGTCCCCTGATAGGGCGGCGGAGCTGTTTTTT
CASSLSPDRAAELFF
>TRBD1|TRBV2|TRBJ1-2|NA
TGTGCCAGCAGCGGACAGGGCGTTCATGGCTACACCTTC
CASSGQGVHGYTF
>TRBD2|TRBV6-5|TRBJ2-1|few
TGTGCCAGCAGCCTAGCGGGAGTAAAGCATGAGCAGTTCTTC
CASSLAGVKHEQFF
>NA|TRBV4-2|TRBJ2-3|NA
TGTGCCAGCAGCCAGGGGGAAGGAGGGATGGGCACAGATACGCAGTATTTT
CASSQGEGGMGTDTQYF
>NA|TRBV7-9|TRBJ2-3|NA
TGTGCCAGCAGCACCCGGGGAGACACAGATACGCAGTATTTT
CASSTRGDTDTQYF
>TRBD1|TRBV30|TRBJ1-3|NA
TGTGCCTGGAGTGTACAGGGGACAGGGGGAAACACCATATATTTT
CAWSVQGTGGNTIYF
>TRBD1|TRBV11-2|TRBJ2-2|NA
TGTGCCAGCACCCCCCAAACAGGGGGGTTGGGGGAGCTGTTTTTT
CASTPQTGGLGELFF
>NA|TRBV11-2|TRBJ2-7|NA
TGTGCCAGCAGCCTTGGGACGGTGGCCTACGAGCAGTACTTC
CASSLGTVAYEQYF
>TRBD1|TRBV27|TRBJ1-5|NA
TGTGCCAGCAGTTTTACCGGGACAGTAAGCAATCAGCCCCAGCATTTT
CASSFTGTVSNQPQHF
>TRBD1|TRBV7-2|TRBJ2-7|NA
TGTGCCAGCAGCCCTAGGAGGACAGGGCTTTACGAGCAGTACTTC
CASSPRRTGLYEQYF
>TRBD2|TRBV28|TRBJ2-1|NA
TGTGCCAGCAGCATGGCTAGCGGGACCTACAATGAGCAGTTCTTC
CASSMASGTYNEQFF
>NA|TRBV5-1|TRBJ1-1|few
TGCGCCAGCAGGTGGAGTTCGAACACTGAAGCTTTCTTT
CASRWSSNTEAFF
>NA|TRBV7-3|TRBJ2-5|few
TGTGCCAGCAGCTTAAAAGGTCGGATGGCCCAGTACTTC
CASSLKGRMAQYF
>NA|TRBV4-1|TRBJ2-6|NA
TGCGCCAGCAGCCAAGGTGGCGGGAACTCTGGGGCCAACGTCCTGACTTTC
CASSQGGGNSGANVLTF
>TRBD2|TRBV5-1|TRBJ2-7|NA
TGCGCCAGCAGCTTCGGGGGGGCCTACGAGCAGTACTTC
CASSFGGAYEQYF
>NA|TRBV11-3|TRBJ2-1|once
TGTGCCAGCAGGTCGGCGGTTTCCAATGAGCAGTTCTTC
CASRSAVSNEQFF
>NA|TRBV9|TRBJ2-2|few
TGTGCCAGCAGCGTAACGGGCGCGAACACCGGGGAGCTGTTTTTT
CASSVTGANTGELFF
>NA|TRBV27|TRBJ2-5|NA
TGTGCCAGCAGCGCCTCTCAAGAGACCCAGTACTTC
CASSASQETQYF
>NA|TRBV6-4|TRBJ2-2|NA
TGTGCCAGCAGTTTGACTTTTAACGGGGAGCTGTTTTTT
CASSLTFNGELFF
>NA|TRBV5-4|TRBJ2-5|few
TGTGCCAGCAGCCTCCCAGCGGGCCGGGGGGAGACCCAGTACTTC
CASSLPAGRGETQYF
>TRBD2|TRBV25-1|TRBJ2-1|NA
TGTGCCAGCAGGTGGACTAGCGGGAGCCACAATGAGCAGTTCTTC
CASRWTSGSHNEQFF
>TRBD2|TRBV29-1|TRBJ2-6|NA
TGCAGCGTCCAAAAACTAGCGGGAGGGCCTGGGGCCAACGTCCTGACTTTC
CSVQKLAGGPGANVLTF
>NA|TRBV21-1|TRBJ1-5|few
TGTGCCACCCTTTGGGGTCAGCCCCAGCATTTT
CATLWGQPQHF
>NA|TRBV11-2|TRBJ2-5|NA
TGTGCCAGCAGGAACGGAGAACGACAAGAGACCCAGTACTTC
CASRNGERQETQYF
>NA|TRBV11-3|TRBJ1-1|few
TGTGCCAGCAGCTTAGCCGGACAGCCGGAGCTTTTCTTT
CASSLAGQPELFF
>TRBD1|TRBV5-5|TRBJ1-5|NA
TGTGCCAGCAGCGGGGACAGGGGGTTTATGGATCAGCCCCAGCATTTT
CASSGDRGFMDQPQHF
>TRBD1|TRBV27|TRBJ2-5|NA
TGTGCCAGCAGAAGACAGGGTTCGGAGACCCAGTACTTC
CASRRQGSETQYF
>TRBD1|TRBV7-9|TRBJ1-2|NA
TGTGCCAGCAGTTTGACGGGACAGGGGGCTGGCTACACCTTC
CASSLTGQGAGYTF
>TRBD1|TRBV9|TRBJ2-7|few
TGTGCCAGCAGCGTATCGGGACAGGGCTACGAGCAGTACTTC
CASSVSGQGYEQYF
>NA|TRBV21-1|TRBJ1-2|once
TGTGCCAGCAGCGGAGGGGGGGGAAATGATGGCTACACCTTC
CASSGGGGNDGYTF
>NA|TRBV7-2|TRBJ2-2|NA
TGTGCCAGCAGCTTGACAGGTTCGAACACCGGGGAGCTGTTTTTT
CASSLTGSNTGELFF
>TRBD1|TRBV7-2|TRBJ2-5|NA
TGTGCCAGCAGCTTAGAAGTCAGGGGGCGAAGGGAGACCCAGTACTTC
CASSLEVRGRRETQYF
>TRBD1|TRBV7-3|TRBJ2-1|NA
TGTGCCAGCAGCACAGGGACAGCCGCCAACGAGCAGTTCTTC
CASSTGTAANEQFF
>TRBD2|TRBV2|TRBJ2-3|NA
TGTGCCAGCAGTGAAGATATGGTAGCGGGAGGGTATTTT
CASSEDMVAGGYF
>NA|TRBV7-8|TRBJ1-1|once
TGTGCCAGCAGCTGGGGGGGAGGGATGAACACTGAAGCTTTCTTT
CASSWGGGMNTEAFF